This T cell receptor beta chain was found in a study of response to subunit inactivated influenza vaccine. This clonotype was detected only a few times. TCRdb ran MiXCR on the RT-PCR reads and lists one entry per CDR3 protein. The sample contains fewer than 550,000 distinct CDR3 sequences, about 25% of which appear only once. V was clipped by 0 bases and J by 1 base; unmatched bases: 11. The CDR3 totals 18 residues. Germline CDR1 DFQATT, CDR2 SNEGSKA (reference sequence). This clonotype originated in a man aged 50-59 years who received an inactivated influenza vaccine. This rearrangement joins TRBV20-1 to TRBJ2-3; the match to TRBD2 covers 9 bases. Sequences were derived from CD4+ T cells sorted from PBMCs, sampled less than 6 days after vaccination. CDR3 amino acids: CSARDLSSGMSGTDTQYF. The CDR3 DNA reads TGCAGTGCTAGAGATTTGTCTAGCGGGATGTCAGGCACAGATACGCAGTATTTT.